This TCR beta chain is from a study of blood T cells in healthy people across ages. CDR1 is DFQATT and CDR2 is SNEGSKA in the germline V gene (reference sequence). This CDR3 has 13 residues. Germline trimming cut 0 bases from V and 8 bases from J; bases unmatched to any gene: 4. Primed by a sample-barcoded 5' primer and a J-beta primer mix, a second PCR proceeded for about 7 to 11 cycles. TCRdb re-called the 5' RACE reads with MiXCR, one entry per CDR3 protein. This sample has 780,000 or so distinct CDR3 sequences, with roughly 53% found just once. This clonotype originated in a man older than 75 in good health. Specimen: blood. The chain couples TRBV20-1 to TRBJ1-2, with TRBD1 matching 9 bases. CDR3 loop: CSARDRTGAGYTF. CDR3 in DNA: TGCAGTGCTAGAGATCGGACAGGGGCCGGCTACACCTTC.